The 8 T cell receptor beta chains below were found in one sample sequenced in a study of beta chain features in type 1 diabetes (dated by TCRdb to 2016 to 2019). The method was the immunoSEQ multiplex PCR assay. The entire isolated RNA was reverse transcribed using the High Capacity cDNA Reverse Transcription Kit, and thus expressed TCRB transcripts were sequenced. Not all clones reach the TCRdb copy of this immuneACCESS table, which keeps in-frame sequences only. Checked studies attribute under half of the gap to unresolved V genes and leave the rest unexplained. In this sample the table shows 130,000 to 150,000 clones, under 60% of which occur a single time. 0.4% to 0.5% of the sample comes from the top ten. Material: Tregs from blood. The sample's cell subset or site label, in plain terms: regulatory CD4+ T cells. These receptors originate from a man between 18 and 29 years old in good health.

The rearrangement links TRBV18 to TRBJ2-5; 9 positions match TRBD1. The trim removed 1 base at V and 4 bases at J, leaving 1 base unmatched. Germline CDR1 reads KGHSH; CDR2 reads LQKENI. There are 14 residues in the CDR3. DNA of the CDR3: TGTGCCAGCTCACCACGGACAGGGGTAGAGACCCAGTACTTC. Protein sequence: CASSPRTGVETQYF.

CDR3 nucleotide sequence: TGTGCCAGCAGCCAAGCAGGACTAGCGGGAGGTCGGGAGCTGTTTTTT. It yields the protein CASSQAGLAGGRELFF. The chain has TRBV4-2 and TRBJ2-2, with 14 bases identical to TRBD2. The V gene end was trimmed by 1 base and the J gene end by 9 bases; junction bases not matched to a gene: 4. CDR3 length equals 16 residues. Germline V lookup: CDR1 LGHNA, CDR2 YNFKEQ.

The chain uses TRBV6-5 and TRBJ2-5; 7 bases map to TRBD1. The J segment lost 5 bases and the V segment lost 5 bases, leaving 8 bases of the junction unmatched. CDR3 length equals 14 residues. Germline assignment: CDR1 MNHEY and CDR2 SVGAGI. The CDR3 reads CASSKGTVYETQYF. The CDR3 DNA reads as TGTGCCAGCAGTAAGGGGACAGTTTATGAGACCCAGTACTTC.

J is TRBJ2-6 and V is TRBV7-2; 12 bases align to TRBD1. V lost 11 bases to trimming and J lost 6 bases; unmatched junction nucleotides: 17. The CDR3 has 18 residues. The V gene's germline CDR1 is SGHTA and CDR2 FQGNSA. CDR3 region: CAGRGTGQGATEANVLTF. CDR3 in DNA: TGTGCCGGACGTGGGACGGGACAGGGGGCTACAGAGGCCAACGTCCTGACTTTC.

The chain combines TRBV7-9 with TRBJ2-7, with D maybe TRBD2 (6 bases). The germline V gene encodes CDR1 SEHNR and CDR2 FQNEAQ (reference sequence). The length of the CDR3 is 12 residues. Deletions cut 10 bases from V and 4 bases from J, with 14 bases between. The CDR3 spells CAITPSGYEQYF. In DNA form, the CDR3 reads TGTGCCATCACCCCCAGCGGGTACGAGCAGTACTTC.

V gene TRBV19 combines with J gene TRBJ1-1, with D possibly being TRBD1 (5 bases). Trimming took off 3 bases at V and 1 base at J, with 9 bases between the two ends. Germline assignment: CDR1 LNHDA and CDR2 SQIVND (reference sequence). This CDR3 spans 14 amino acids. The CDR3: CASSIQGRNTEAFF. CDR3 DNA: TGTGCCAGTAGTATCCAGGGTAGGAACACTGAAGCTTTCTTT.

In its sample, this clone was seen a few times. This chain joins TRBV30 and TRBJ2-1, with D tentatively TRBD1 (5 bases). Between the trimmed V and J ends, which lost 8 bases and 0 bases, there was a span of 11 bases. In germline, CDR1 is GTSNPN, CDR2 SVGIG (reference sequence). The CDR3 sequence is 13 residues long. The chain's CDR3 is CARRASSYNEQFF. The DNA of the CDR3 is TGTGCCCGCAGGGCGAGCTCCTACAATGAGCAGTTCTTC.

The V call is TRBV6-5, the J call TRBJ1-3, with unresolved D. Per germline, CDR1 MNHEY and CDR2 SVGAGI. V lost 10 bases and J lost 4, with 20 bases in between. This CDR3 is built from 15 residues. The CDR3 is CANPKPEGSGNTIYF. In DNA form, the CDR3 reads TGTGCCAACCCCAAGCCTGAGGGATCCGGAAACACCATATATTTT.